A single sample gave rise to the 25 T cell receptor beta chains below, sequenced in a study of regulatory T cells in long-lasting Graves disease. Time point specified: newly diagnosed GD, antithyroid drugs for less than 3 months. RNA isolated from PBMCs was used to make the TCR library. Arm-PCR with iRepertoire HTBI primers amplified the CDR3 regions for these TCR beta libraries. TCRdb redid the calling of the multiplex PCR reads with MiXCR, one entry per CDR3 protein. The table has 530,000 or so distinct CDR3 sequences, about 16% seen once. Another study also made use of these data, one on T cells in Graves' hyperthyroidism and ophthalmopathy.

The input for sequencing was peripheral blood mononuclear cells (PBMCs), taken at new diagnosis, from a patient treated with antithyroid drugs. The receptors were gathered from a man between 18 and 35 years old with Graves disease.

In its sample, this clonotype was seen many times. The chain has TRBV7-3 and TRBJ2-7; D not certain. This CDR3 is 11 amino acids long. Between the trimmed V and J ends, which lost 5 bases and 3 bases, there was a span of 5 bases. Germline lookup yields CDR1 SGHTA and CDR2 FQGTGA. The CDR3 loop is CASSPLYEQYF. In nucleotides, the CDR3 is TGTGCCAGCAGCCCCCTCTACGAGCAGTACTTC. Together with reference TRBV7-3 and TRBJ2-7, the CDR3 gives the full variable domain: GAGVSQTPSNKVTEKGKYVELRCDPISGHTALYWYRQSLGQGPEFLIYFQGTGAADDSGLPNDRFFAVRPEGSVSTLKIQRTERGDSAVYLCASSPLYEQYFGPGTRLTVT.

This clonotype was picked up one time. A single base separates this from a much larger clone, so it may be a read error. As DNA, the CDR3 is TGTGCCAACAGCTTAGACAGGGGGCCTGCCCGCGGCACCTTC. Protein: CANSLDRGPARGTF. The rearrangement joins TRBV7-8 to TRBJ1-2, with 10 bases that match TRBD1. Germline V gene lookup returns CDR1 SGHVS and CDR2 FQNEAQ. The CDR3 has 14 amino acids.

This clonotype appeared many times. This chain uses TRBV5-1 with TRBJ1-1; D is perhaps TRBD1 (6 bases). The V gene's germline CDR1 is SGHRS and CDR2 YFSETQ. Trimming pared 6 bases from V and 1 base from J, leaving 13 bases between. The CDR3 consists of 14 residues. As DNA, the CDR3 is TGCGCCAGCAAAACTCAGGGGTCGAACACTGAAGCTTTCTTT. It translates to CASKTQGSNTEAFF.

In its sample, this clonotype was seen a few times. The V gene is TRBV9, the J gene TRBJ2-3; TRBD1 matches at 8 bases. CDR3 length equals 15 residues. Trimming took 1 base from V and 5 from J; bases not matched to a gene: 6. CDR1 is SGDLS and CDR2 is YYNGEE in the germline V gene. The CDR3 DNA reads TGTGCCAGCAGCGTACAGGGGGCGCTCAGAGATACGCAGTATTTT. Translated: CASSVQGALRDTQYF.

This clonotype showed up many times. Written as DNA, the CDR3 is TGCGCCAGCAGCTTTCAACTGGCTTCGGGCACTGAAGCTTTCTTT. Residues: CASSFQLASGTEAFF. J is TRBJ1-1 and V is TRBV5-1; D is unresolved. This CDR3 spans 15 amino acids. Trimming left V 2 bases short and J 4 bases short, with 15 bases between. Germline CDR1 and CDR2: SGHRS and YFSETQ.

This clonotype has a count of ten or more. In DNA, the CDR3 is TGCAGTGCTAGAGATCTGGGGGCCGGTGAGCAGTTCTTC. It encodes CSARDLGAGEQFF. This chain uses TRBV20-1 with TRBJ2-1, with D tentatively TRBD1 (6 bases). The CDR3 has 13 residues. V was shortened by 0 bases and J by 9 bases, with 12 bases between the two germline ends. CDR1 is DFQATT and CDR2 is SNEGSKA in the germline V gene (reference sequence).

The chain is built from TRBV15 and TRBJ1-2; no clear D gene. In germline, CDR1 is LNHNV, CDR2 YYDKDF (reference sequence). This CDR3 region has 15 residues. Trimming took off 0 bases at V and 0 bases at J, with 8 bases between the two ends. CDR3 protein: CATSRERTTNYGYTF. For the CDR3, the DNA is TGTGCCACCAGCAGAGAGAGGACCACTAACTATGGCTACACCTTC. The full variable domain, completed using reference TRBV15 and TRBJ1-2, is DAMVIQNPRYQVTQFGKPVTLSCSQTLNHNVMYWYQQKSSQAPKLLFHYYDKDFNNEADTPDNFQSRRPNTSFCFLDIRSPGLGDTAMYLCATSRERTTNYGYTFGSGTRLTVV.

This clonotype was detected a few times. CDR3 loop: CASRGYPGDSYNEQFF. The CDR3, as DNA: TGTGCCAGCAGGGGCTACCCGGGGGATAGCTACAATGAGCAGTTCTTC. The V gene is TRBV28, the J gene TRBJ2-1; TRBD2 might be the D (6 bases). This CDR3 comprises 16 residues. From germline, CDR1 is MDHEN and CDR2 SYDVKM. Trimming removed 6 bases at V and 3 bases at J, with 18 bases between.

This clonotype was seen more than once but under ten times. The chain combines TRBV9 with TRBJ2-7; either TRBD1 or TRBD2 may fit D (6 bases each). Germline CDR1 SGDLS, CDR2 YYNGEE. V was shortened by 3 bases and J by 2 bases, with 9 bases between the two germline ends. The CDR3 covers 13 residues. The CDR3 region has the DNA TGTGCCAGCAGCGAGGGGGGCCCCTACGAGCAGTACTTC. As protein: CASSEGGPYEQYF.

The chain uses TRBV19 and TRBJ2-6; either TRBD1 or TRBD2 may fit D (5 bases each). The V gene's germline CDR1 is LNHDA and CDR2 SQIVND (reference sequence). The V end lost 3 bases, the J end lost 4 bases, and 7 bases lay between the germline ends. The CDR3 loop spans 14 amino acids. This CDR3 is CASSIGTGANVLTF. The DNA for the CDR3 is TGTGCCAGTAGTATCGGGACCGGGGCCAACGTCCTGACTTTC.

There are many counts of this clonotype. The chain employs TRBV7-9 and TRBJ1-1, with a tentative D call TRBD1 (5 bases). The ends were cut back, 8 bases at V and 2 bases at J, with 12 bases in the middle. Germline CDR1 is SEHNR and CDR2 is FQNEAQ (reference sequence). CDR3 length: 13 residues. CDR3 sequence: CASSAGPNTEAFF. The CDR3, as DNA: TGTGCCAGCTCGGCAGGGCCCAACACTGAAGCTTTCTTT.

Note on this clonotype: The junction departs from germline at one end; a sequencing error may be responsible. The chain recombines TRBV7-9 with TRBJ2-7, with D hard to call. CDR1 is SEHNR, CDR2 FQNEAQ, per germline (reference sequence). There are 14 residues in the CDR3. The CDR3 here is CASSQSHWHYEQYF. DNA for the CDR3: TGCGCCAGCAGCCAATCGCACTGGCACTACGAGCAGTACTTC. Full variable domain (missing parts from reference TRBV7-9 and TRBJ2-7): DTGVSQNPRHKITKRGQNVTFRCDPISEHNRLYWYRQTLGQGPEFLTYFQNEAQLEKSRLLSDRFSAERPKGSFSTLEIQRTEQGDSAMYLCASSQSHWHYEQYFGPGTRLTVT.

The rearrangement uses TRBV3-1 and TRBJ2-3, with TRBD1 identical over 9 bases. Germline-derived CDR1 and CDR2 are LGHDT and YNNKEL (reference sequence). With 4 bases clipped from V and 2 bases from J, the junction kept 4 bases outside the gene matches. CDR3 length: 15 residues. Here the CDR3 reads CASSPQGAFTDTQYF. DNA of the CDR3: TGTGCCAGCAGCCCACAGGGGGCCTTCACAGATACGCAGTATTTT.

This clonotype was seen a handful of times. The chain is built from TRBV27 and TRBJ1-2; 7 bases map to TRBD1. The length of the CDR3 is 17 residues. Germline V gene sequence: CDR1 MNHEY, CDR2 SMNVEV (reference sequence). Trimming removed 6 bases from V and 3 bases from J; junction bases left unmatched: 16. CDR3 nucleotides: TGTGCCAGCAGCCCTAGGCCCCTCCGGGACAGCTACTATGGCTACACCTTC. It yields the protein CASSPRPLRDSYYGYTF.

This clonotype was seen repeatedly, ten times or more. The rearrangement joins TRBV7-9 to TRBJ2-6; D is uncertain. This CDR3 has 14 residues. Trimming shortened V by 3 bases and J by 4 bases, and 7 bases separated the two germline ends. Germline loops: CDR1 SEHNR, CDR2 FQNEAQ (reference sequence). The CDR3 sequence: CASSLNTGANVLTF. As DNA, the CDR3 is TGTGCCAGCAGCTTGAATACCGGGGCCAACGTCCTGACTTTC.

This clonotype was detected many times. The chain couples TRBV11-3 to TRBJ2-7, with a tentative D call TRBD1 (6 bases). CDR3 size: 13 residues. Germline lookup yields CDR1 SGHNT and CDR2 YENEEA. Trimming stripped 5 bases from V and 6 bases from J, with 14 bases between. The CDR3 spells CASSRQDVGEQYF. CDR3 sequence (DNA): TGTGCCAGCAGCCGACAGGACGTCGGCGAGCAGTACTTC. The full variable domain, with the rest looked up from reference TRBV11-3 and TRBJ2-7, is EAGVVQSPRYKIIEKKQPVAFWCNPISGHNTLYWYLQNLGQGPELLIRYENEEAVDDSQLPKDRFSAERLKGVDSTLKIQPAELGDSAVYLCASSRQDVGEQYFGPGTRLTVT.

This clonotype was counted at least ten times. The chain recombines TRBV3-1 with TRBJ2-5; D unresolved. This CDR3 has 13 residues. Looked up from germline, CDR1 is LGHDT and CDR2 is YNNKEL (reference sequence). The V end lost 4 bases, the J end lost 3 bases, and 9 bases lay between the germline ends. CDR3 residues: CASSPTFEETQYF. CDR3 sequence (DNA): TGTGCCAGCAGCCCGACTTTCGAAGAGACCCAGTACTTC.

J is TRBJ2-3 and V is TRBV2; 9 nucleotides align to TRBD2. Germline values: CDR1 SNHLY, CDR2 FYNNEI. The J segment lost 2 bases and the V segment lost 10 bases, leaving 10 bases of the junction unmatched. The CDR3 runs 15 residues. CDR3 DNA: TGTGCCACTAAACTAGCGGGCCTATTCACAGATACGCAGTATTTT. Translated: CATKLAGLFTDTQYF.

V and J are TRBV24-1 and TRBJ2-7, with TRBD1 as a possible D gene (6 bases). Germline values: CDR1 KGHDR, CDR2 SFDVKD. V lost 3 bases and J 0 bases, leaving 20 bases between the germline ends. The CDR3 covers 18 residues. The CDR3 protein is CATSDHRDTQKPSYEQYF. In DNA, the CDR3 is TGTGCCACCAGTGATCACCGGGACACTCAAAAGCCCTCCTACGAGCAGTACTTC.

This clonotype was counted many times. This chain uses TRBV5-1 with TRBJ2-3; the match to TRBD1 covers 7 bases. Trimming removed 4 bases from V and 0 bases from J; junction bases left unmatched: 23. The germline V gene encodes CDR1 SGHRS and CDR2 YFSETQ. There are 21 residues in the CDR3. CDR3 residues: CASSPRIGTAVHPLSTDTQYF. The CDR3, as DNA: TGCGCCAGCAGCCCTCGGATAGGGACAGCGGTCCACCCTCTCAGCACAGATACGCAGTATTTT.

At least ten counts were recorded for this clonotype. The chain uses TRBV20-1 and TRBJ2-7; D remains unclear. Trimming took 3 bases from V and 5 from J, leaving 11 bases between them. From germline, CDR1 is DFQATT and CDR2 SNEGSKA (reference sequence). There are 12 residues in the CDR3. The DNA of the CDR3 is TGCAGTGCTAGTATGGGAAGAGACGAGCAGTACTTC. It translates to CSASMGRDEQYF.

A few counts support this clonotype. J is TRBJ2-2 and V is TRBV20-1, with 9 bases aligning to TRBD1. This CDR3 region has 15 residues. The V gene end was trimmed by 6 bases and the J gene end by 5 bases; junction bases not matched to a gene: 10. Germline CDR1 DFQATT, CDR2 SNEGSKA (reference sequence). The CDR3 nucleotides are TGCAGTGCAAAAACAGGGGGCGGCTCTACCGGGGAGCTGTTTTTT. It codes for CSAKTGGGSTGELFF.

In this sample, this clonotype turned up a few times. The chain joins TRBV2 to TRBJ2-7; no firm D call. Per germline, CDR1 SNHLY and CDR2 FYNNEI. The CDR3 length is 11 residues. Trimming took 6 bases from V and 11 from J, leaving 14 bases between them. The CDR3 sequence: CASRLRSPKYF. The CDR3 DNA follows: TGTGCCAGCAGACTCAGGAGCCCCAAGTACTTC.

This clonotype was recorded many times. The junction does not match germline at one end; this may be a read error. The chain employs TRBV11-2 and TRBJ2-3; TRBD2 agrees at 15 bases. Germline CDR1 and CDR2: SGHAT and FQNNGV. This CDR3 is 18 amino acids long. This chain's CDR3 is CASSLDGLAGGPGDTQYF. The CDR3, as DNA: TGTGCCAGCAGCCTAGACGGACTAGCGGGAGGGCCTGGAGATACGCAGTATTTT. Filled out from reference TRBV11-2 and TRBJ2-3, the complete variable domain reads EAGVAQSPRYKIIEKRQSVAFWCNPISGHATLYWYQQILGQGPKLLIQFQNNGVVDDSQLPKDRFSAERLKGVDSTLKIQPAKLEDSAVYLCASSLDGLAGGPGDTQYFGPGTRLTVL.

The chain couples TRBV27 to TRBJ2-4, with TRBD2 matching 12 bases. The junction had 4 bases not matched to a gene; V was cut back by 6 bases and J by 7 bases. Germline CDR1 MNHEY, CDR2 SMNVEV (reference sequence). There are 14 residues in the CDR3. This CDR3 is CASSAGTSGNIQYF. The CDR3 DNA is TGTGCCAGCAGCGCCGGGACTAGCGGGAACATTCAGTACTTC.